Each of the 11 T cell receptor beta chains below was sequenced from the same sample in a study of cytomegalovirus exposure and HLA in healthy donors. PCR primers comprised 60 Vbeta and 13 Jbeta primers. Data came from immunoSEQ multiplex PCR; TCRdb stores just in-frame clones and leaves some out. The repertoire includes 75,000 to 100,000 clones, 64% of them detected once, and 3% to 3.5% sits in the top ten. The source material was PBMCs. These receptor sequences come from a man aged 60 to 75 in good health and CMV-seronegative.

In this sample, this clone turned up a few times. The chain recombines TRBV6-1 with TRBJ2-3; tentatively, D is TRBD2 (6 bases). The V end was cut by 2 bases, the J end by 6 bases, with 9 bases between. CDR3 size: 13 residues. Germline lookup yields CDR1 MNHNS and CDR2 SASEGT. The CDR3 reads CASSEWEDDTQYF. The CDR3 DNA is TGTGCCAGCAGTGAATGGGAGGACGATACGCAGTATTTT.

This chain connects TRBV5-1 to TRBJ2-7; TRBD2 matches at 10 bases. Unmatched junction bases numbered 2, after V lost 0 bases and J lost 2 bases. Germline V gene lookup returns CDR1 SGHRS and CDR2 YFSETQ. This CDR3 contains 15 residues. The CDR3 sequence is CASSLVAGGAYEQYF. The CDR3 region has the DNA TGCGCCAGCAGCTTGGTAGCGGGGGGCGCCTACGAGCAGTACTTC.

Only one count was recorded for this clone. The CDR3 is CASIWEGGNQPQHF. DNA of the CDR3: TGTGCCAGCATATGGGAAGGGGGCAATCAGCCCCAGCATTTT. The J gene is TRBJ1-5, the V gene TRBV6-1, with D possibly being TRBD1 (5 bases). CDR3 length equals 14 residues. From germline, CDR1 is MNHNS and CDR2 SASEGT. V lost 7 bases and J 2 bases, leaving 12 bases between the germline ends.

V and J are TRBV2 and TRBJ2-2; 11 nucleotides match TRBD2. The CDR3 has 16 residues. Trimming removed 6 bases from V and 2 bases from J; junction bases left unmatched: 5. The germline CDR1 and CDR2 sequences are SNHLY and FYNNEI. The CDR3 DNA follows: TGTGCCAGCAGGTTAGCGGGAGGGCTCAACACCGGGGAGCTGTTTTTT. This gives the protein CASRLAGGLNTGELFF. Supplemented by reference TRBV2 and TRBJ2-2, the full variable domain reads EPEVTQTPSHQVTQMGQEVILRCVPISNHLYFYWYRQILGQKVEFLVSFYNNEISEKSEIFDDQFSVERPDGSNFTLKIRSTKLEDSAMYFCASRLAGGLNTGELFFGEGSRLTVL.

This clone was seen more than once but under ten times. A junction boundary mismatches the germline segment, possibly from a read error. This rearrangement joins TRBV7-9 to TRBJ2-7; D may be TRBD2 (6 bases). This CDR3 comprises 13 residues. Germline assignment: CDR1 SEHNR and CDR2 FQNEAQ (reference sequence). The CDR3 sequence: CSSSFSSGDEQYF. The CDR3 region has the DNA TGTTCCAGCAGCTTTAGTTCGGGAGACGAGCAGTACTTC.

The chain uses TRBV10-3 and TRBJ2-1; D remains unclear. V was clipped by 10 bases and J by 0 bases, with 16 bases between them. There are 15 residues in the CDR3. Germline V gene sequence: CDR1 ENHRY, CDR2 SYGVKD. The CDR3 sequence is CASTPGASSYNEQFF. DNA for the CDR3: TGTGCCAGCACGCCCGGAGCGAGCTCCTACAATGAGCAGTTCTTC.

The genes are TRBV5-1 and TRBJ1-1; unclear D gene. CDR1 and CDR2 from the germline V gene are SGHRS and YFSETQ. With 2 bases removed from V and 4 bases from J, the gap between germline ends came to 9 bases. This CDR3 spans 13 amino acids. The chain's CDR3 is CASSLSQFTEAFF. As DNA, the CDR3 is TGCGCCAGCAGCTTAAGTCAGTTCACTGAAGCTTTCTTT.

The rearrangement uses TRBV6-1 and TRBJ2-1; D remains ambiguous. There are 12 residues in the CDR3. Trimming removed 4 bases from V and 9 bases from J, with 10 bases in between. In germline, CDR1 is MNHNS, CDR2 SASEGT. The CDR3 nucleotides are TGTGCCAGCAGTGTCCCCCTGGCTGAGCAGTTCTTC. Translation gives CASSVPLAEQFF.

The CDR3 here is CASSLSRLRQYF. Written as DNA, the CDR3 is TGTGCCAGCAGTTTGAGCAGGCTCAGGCAGTACTTC. V is TRBV28 and J is TRBJ2-7; D is undetermined. V lost 3 bases and J 9 bases, leaving 12 bases between the germline ends. The CDR3 is made up of 12 amino acids. In germline, CDR1 is MDHEN, CDR2 SYDVKM.

This clone was seen a handful of times. V and J are TRBV19 and TRBJ1-3; D gene ambiguous. V dropped 5 bases and J dropped 2 bases, with 16 bases sitting between them. Germline values: CDR1 LNHDA, CDR2 SQIVND (reference sequence). The CDR3 is 16 amino acids. The CDR3 DNA sequence: TGTGCCAGTAGTCACCGTAGCAGCGTACCTGGAAACACCATATATTTT. Protein: CASSHRSSVPGNTIYF.

This clone was observed a handful of times. The chain joins TRBV19 to TRBJ2-3; D is unresolved. V lost 5 bases to trimming and J lost 0 bases, with 3 bases between them. The CDR3 sequence is 12 residues long. Germline V gives CDR1 LNHDA, CDR2 SQIVND (reference sequence). Here the CDR3 DNA reads TGTGCCAGTAGTCGTAGCACAGATACGCAGTATTTT. It codes for CASSRSTDTQYF.